This T cell receptor beta chain was found in a study of control samples from healthy donors and cancer patients. The assay was immunoSEQ multiplex PCR, and TCRdb's table has in-frame clones only and misses some. The sample shows approximately 50,000 clones, approximately 94% of them seen only once. The trim removed 6 bases at V and 0 bases at J, leaving 10 bases unmatched. The germline CDR1 and CDR2 sequences are MNHEY and SMNVEV (reference sequence). This CDR3 has 18 amino acids. The receptor was derived from a man aged 30 to 45 with colorectal cancer. J is TRBJ2-3 and V is TRBV27; 12 nucleotides line up with TRBD2. Sequencing was carried out using PBMCs. The CDR3 sequence: CASSRTTSGGPSTDTQYF. The CDR3 nucleotides read TGTGCCAGCAGCCGAACAACTAGCGGGGGGCCTAGCACAGATACGCAGTATTTT.